This TCR beta chain was identified during a study of blood T cell repertoires in COVID-19. Looking at the study overall: PBMCs, B-cell-depleted T cells, or T cells were the source of the cDNA or gDNA that made up the material.

The germline V gene encodes CDR1 MNHNY and CDR2 SVGAGI (reference sequence). CDR3 size: 14 residues. Losses at the gene ends were 5 bases for V and 2 bases for J; bases not matched to a gene: 5. This clone was observed a handful of times. Per the authors' pipeline: How many nucleated cells were present was estimated from reference gene primer amplification. Method: immunoSEQ multiplex PCR; TCRdb's copy keeps in-frame clones and lacks some. V and J calls and clone size are given by that table; D and trimming were obtained from the DNA. This table holds about 88,000 clones, roughly 87% found once. The TCR was taken from a male donor with acute or convalescent COVID-19. The chain employs TRBV6-6 and TRBJ2-7; 8 bases are a match to TRBD1. The sample consisted of peripheral blood. The CDR3 nucleotides read TGTGCCAGCAGTGCACAGGGGGTGGCCTACGAGCAGTACTTC. Protein sequence: CASSAQGVAYEQYF.